This T cell receptor (beta chain) is from a study of cytomegalovirus exposure and HLA in healthy donors (TCRdb year 2017). Regarding the research as a whole: According to a later analysis, one platform produced both the roughly 120 validation repertoires and the approximately 600 repertoires of the first cohort. The study aimed to test whether signatures of past pathogen exposure could be identified by cataloging public T cell receptors. The study combined high-throughput TCR immunosequencing, statistical association of individual TCRs with disease status, and machine learning to predict cytomegalovirus infection status. In addition to the first cohort of 500 to 850 subjects, a separate validation cohort of around 110 different subjects was used. The research as a whole found: In the study, roughly 160 TCR beta chains were listed as associated with cytomegalovirus. A later analysis had no HLA typing for the validation cohort, so co-occurrence there was scored across all 110 or so repertoires. While some public TCRs were present in many individuals, most TCR sequences turned up only very rarely across donors. In vitro tests confirmed that three of the cytomegalovirus-associated TCR beta chains recognize cytomegalovirus antigens. In a later analysis, TCRs clustered in the first cohort were found to also tend to co-occur in the approximately 120 validation repertoires, with approximately 93% of cluster scores above 0. The classifier was reported to diagnose cytomegalovirus status with high specificity and sensitivity in both the original and validation cohorts. It was suggested by the authors that the approach could potentially be generalized to other disease states and immunological phenotypes.

Separate from the roughly 660-subject first cohort, the validation cohort of some 130 subjects was the group to which the donors belonged. Compared with germline, V lacks 2 bases and J lacks 4 bases; bases without a gene match: 7. As encoded in the germline V gene, CDR1 is MRHNA while CDR2 is SNTAGT. The CDR3 starts with the cysteine, ends with the phenylalanine, and has 16 residues. Only the CDR3 DNA is retained, 48 bases long and in frame from the first base. For this clone: Its recognized antigen is unknown. The record has no base qualities; no much larger clone is one base away.

The library came from the immunoSEQ multiplex PCR assay. The authors processed their data as follows. A statistical classification framework was built to diagnose cytomegalovirus status from the catalog of TCR beta chain sequences. This immuneACCESS table, as held by TCRdb, lists in-frame sequences with V and J called but not all clones. Of the missing ones, under half trace to an unresolved V gene in checked studies; the others have no known cause. The V and J calls and clone size were taken over from that table, and D and trimming were inferred from the DNA. In this sample the table shows some 170,000 clones, 86% of which occur a single time. The top ten clonotypes cover 2% to 3% of the sample.

This receptor was taken from a man aged 18-30 years in good health and CMV-seropositive. This receptor chain uses TRBV6-4 and TRBJ2-1, with 8 bases in between that match TRBD2. The source material was PBMCs. DNA sequence: TGTGCCAGCAGTGACGAAGCGGGGGAACCTTACAATGAGCAGTTCTTC. Translation gives CASSDEAGEPYNEQFF.